The 15 T cell receptor beta chains presented below share a single source sample, sequenced in a study of T cell responses to AZD1222 COVID-19 vaccine. Data came from immunoSEQ multiplex PCR; TCRdb stores just in-frame clones and leaves some out. This table has roughly 150,000 clones, more than 90% appearing once. This material consisted of peripheral blood, taken on day 0 of AZD1222 vaccination. Receptors were obtained from an adult in good health.

V is TRBV7-9 and J is TRBJ1-3; D remains unclear. Germline CDR1 SEHNR, CDR2 FQNEAQ (reference sequence). Trimming cost V 4 bases and J 4 bases, with 11 bases left between them. The CDR3 has 14 amino acids. The chain's CDR3 is CASSSRSDGNTIYF. The DNA of the CDR3 is TGTGCCAGCAGCTCCCGATCCGACGGAAACACCATATATTTT.

The V gene is TRBV30, the J gene TRBJ2-7; TRBD1 aligns across 7 bases. The length of the CDR3 is 17 residues. V was clipped by 1 base and J by 5 bases; unmatched bases: 17. The germline gives CDR1 GTSNPN, CDR2 SVGIG (reference sequence). The CDR3 is CAWSARGTDPRSHEQYF. CDR3 coding DNA: TGTGCCTGGAGTGCCAGGGGGACAGACCCCAGATCCCACGAGCAGTACTTC.

The rearrangement joins TRBV29-1 to TRBJ2-5; tentatively, D is TRBD1 (6 bases). Germline V lookup: CDR1 SQVTM, CDR2 ANQGSEA. The ends were cut back, 6 bases at V and 0 bases at J, with 8 bases in the middle. The CDR3 consists of 12 residues. As DNA, the CDR3 is TGCAGCGTGTGGACAGACCAAGAGACCCAGTACTTC. Protein product: CSVWTDQETQYF.

The rearrangement uses TRBV18 and TRBJ2-2; D is unresolved. The germline gives CDR1 KGHSH, CDR2 LQKENI. V was clipped by 3 bases and J by 4 bases, with 9 bases between them. The CDR3 loop spans 14 amino acids. The CDR3, as DNA: TGTGCCAGCTCACCTCAGGAAGTCACCGGGGAGCTGTTTTTT. Amino acid sequence: CASSPQEVTGELFF.

The CDR3 spells CASSSPGSTGYSPLHF. The CDR3 coding sequence is TGTGCCAGCAGCTCCCCAGGGTCGACCGGGTATTCACCCCTCCACTTT. This chain links TRBV5-5 with TRBJ1-6; a possible D gene is TRBD1 (5 bases). The CDR3 consists of 16 residues. Germline CDR1 is SGHKS and CDR2 is YYEKEE (reference sequence). With 3 bases removed from V and 8 bases from J, the gap between germline ends came to 18 bases. The full variable domain, in which reference TRBV5-5 and TRBJ1-6 provide the parts outside the CDR3, is DAGVTQSPTHLIKTRGQQVTLRCSPISGHKSVSWYQQVLGQGPQFIFQYYEKEERGRGNFPDRFSARQFPNYSSELNVNALLLGDSALYLCASSSPGSTGYSPLHFGNGTRLTVT.

The chain has TRBV6-2 or TRBV6-3 and TRBJ2-3, with D tentatively TRBD2 (6 bases). The V and J ends lost 5 bases and 3 bases respectively, with 12 bases between them. The germline V gene has CDR1 MNHEY and CDR2 SVGEGT. There are 14 residues in the CDR3. DNA for the CDR3: TGTGCCAGCAGTCGCCTCCGGGGGACAGATACGCAGTATTTT. Its translation: CASSRLRGTDTQYF.

The chain couples TRBV4-1 to TRBJ1-1; 12 bases align to TRBD1. The V gene end was trimmed by 4 bases and the J gene end by 4 bases; junction bases not matched to a gene: 13. CDR3 length: 18 residues. Germline V lookup: CDR1 MGHRA, CDR2 YSYEKL. CDR3 DNA: TGCGCCAGCAGCCCTCGAGCCGCGGGACAGGGGGCTGGCACTGAAGCTTTCTTT. Amino acids: CASSPRAAGQGAGTEAFF.

The rearrangement links TRBV5-1 to TRBJ2-3; weak D call: TRBD2 (7 bases). The CDR3 runs 15 residues. Trimming removed 1 base from V and 3 bases from J, with 12 bases in between. CDR1 and CDR2 (germline): SGHRS, YFSETQ. The CDR3: CASSLIGGPTDTQYF. The CDR3 nucleotides are TGCGCCAGCAGCTTGATCGGGGGGCCAACAGATACGCAGTATTTT.

The chain is built from TRBV6-2 or TRBV6-3 and TRBJ1-5; D is unclear. Between the trimmed V and J ends, which lost 6 bases and 5 bases, there was a span of 14 bases. The CDR3 is 14 amino acids. CDR1 is MNHEY and CDR2 is SVGEGT in the germline V gene. Here the CDR3 reads CASSPLEDYQPQHF. The CDR3 coding sequence is TGTGCCAGCAGCCCATTAGAGGATTATCAGCCCCAGCATTTT.

V is TRBV7-3 and J is TRBJ2-1; 7 positions agree with TRBD2. V dropped 2 bases and J dropped 7; count of bases not matched to a gene: 11. The CDR3 has 16 amino acids. Germline-derived CDR1 and CDR2 are SGHTA and FQGTGA. The CDR3 DNA follows: TGTGCCAGCAGCTTAGGGATGGGGCGGGAGATAAATGAGCAGTTCTTC. Protein: CASSLGMGREINEQFF. Using reference TRBV7-3 and TRBJ2-1 for the parts outside the CDR3, the full variable domain is GAGVSQTPSNKVTEKGKYVELRCDPISGHTALYWYRQSLGQGPEFLIYFQGTGAADDSGLPNDRFFAVRPEGSVSTLKIQRTERGDSAVYLCASSLGMGREINEQFFGPGTRLTVL.

The rearrangement uses TRBV9 and TRBJ1-4; D is possibly TRBD1 (5 bases). V was pared by 0 bases and J by 8 bases, with 17 bases between. Germline CDR1 and CDR2: SGDLS and YYNGEE. The CDR3 loop spans 16 amino acids. CDR3 DNA: TGTGCCAGCAGCGTAGGGTTAGGGGATCGGGAAGAAAAACTGTTTTTT. This encodes CASSVGLGDREEKLFF.

The rearrangement uses TRBV10-1 and TRBJ1-2, with a tentative D call TRBD1 (6 bases). Germline values: CDR1 WNHNN, CDR2 SYGVQD (reference sequence). V shed 4 bases and J shed 8 bases, with 14 bases lying between them. This CDR3 is 13 amino acids long. Here the CDR3 DNA reads TGCGCCAGCAGTGCCGACACAGGGAGAGGCTACACCTTC. It encodes CASSADTGRGYTF.

The rearrangement uses TRBV19 and TRBJ1-5, with D maybe TRBD1 (5 bases). Germline CDR1 reads LNHDA; CDR2 reads SQIVND (reference sequence). V lost 7 bases, J lost 2 bases, and 12 bases lay in between. This CDR3 is 14 amino acids long. The CDR3 region has the DNA TGTGCCAGTACCCCAGGGTCTGGCAATCAGCCCCAGCATTTT. It yields the protein CASTPGSGNQPQHF.

The chain combines TRBV19 with TRBJ1-5; weak D call: TRBD1 (5 bases). Germline assignment: CDR1 LNHDA and CDR2 SQIVND (reference sequence). The CDR3 sequence is 15 residues long. V gave up 3 bases and J gave up 0 bases, with 9 bases separating them. The CDR3 bases are TGTGCCAGTAGTATCGGGGGGTCTAGCAATCAGCCCCAGCATTTT. It is translated as CASSIGGSSNQPQHF.

This chain uses TRBV4-1 with TRBJ2-7, with 8 bases identical to TRBD1. CDR3 length: 17 residues. CDR1 is MGHRA, CDR2 YSYEKL, per germline. The V segment lost 0 bases and the J segment 1 base; nucleotides outside the gene matches: 8. CDR3: CASSQDRTTGVSYEQYF. The CDR3 bases are TGCGCCAGCAGCCAAGATAGGACGACAGGGGTGTCCTACGAGCAGTACTTC.